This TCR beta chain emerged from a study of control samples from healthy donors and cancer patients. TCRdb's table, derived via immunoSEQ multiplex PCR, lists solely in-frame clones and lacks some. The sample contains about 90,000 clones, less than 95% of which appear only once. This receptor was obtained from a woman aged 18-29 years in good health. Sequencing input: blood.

CDR3 nucleotides: TGTGCCACCAGCAGAGACGAAAAACTGTTTTTT. Its translation: CATSRDEKLFF. The chain combines TRBV15 with TRBJ1-4; D not certain. Germline lookup yields CDR1 LNHNV and CDR2 YYDKDF (reference sequence). V was trimmed by 0 bases and J by 8 bases, leaving 1 base between them. This CDR3 comprises 11 residues.